One and the same sample provided the 26 T cell receptor beta chains below, sequenced in a study of shared clonotypes between healthy human individuals. Assay used: immunoSEQ multiplex PCR; TCRdb lists only in-frame clones, some missing. This table has about 2.1 million clones, about 93% appearing once. Positively selected for CCR7, the CD45RO-negative cells used as naive CD8 cells excluded terminally differentiated effector memory CD45RA+ cells. Input material: naive CD8+ T cells from PBMCs. The origin of the receptors is a man younger than 35 in good health. Some clones in this sample may be carry-over from other donors' samples.

This chain links TRBV10-1 with TRBJ2-3; the D gene is possibly TRBD1 (5 bases). V was cut by 3 bases and J by 5 bases, with 12 bases left in between. This CDR3 has 14 residues. Germline V gene lookup returns CDR1 WNHNN and CDR2 SYGVQD (reference sequence). CDR3 sequence: CASSDSGGQDTQYF. CDR3 bases: TGCGCCAGCAGTGATTCGGGTGGACAAGATACGCAGTATTTT.

This rearrangement joins TRBV6-6 to TRBJ2-7; possible D gene TRBD1, 6 bases. V shed 1 base and J shed 3 bases, with 10 bases lying between them. Germline-derived CDR1 and CDR2 are MNHNY and SVGAGI (reference sequence). The CDR3 runs to 14 residues. This CDR3 is CASSYLEGGYEQYF. The CDR3, as DNA: TGTGCCAGCAGTTACTTGGAAGGGGGCTACGAGCAGTACTTC.

The rearrangement uses TRBV7-2 and TRBJ2-1; 9 bases map to TRBD2. The ends lost 3 bases at V and 7 bases at J; junction bases unmatched: 19. This CDR3 has 19 residues. Looked up from germline, CDR1 is SGHTA and CDR2 is FQGNSA. CDR3 in DNA: TGTGCCAGCAGCTTCTCTAATCTTGGAGGGACTAGCATGGGAAATGAGCAGTTCTTC. Its translation: CASSFSNLGGTSMGNEQFF.

The chain joins TRBV10-2 to TRBJ2-7, with D perhaps assigned TRBD1 or TRBD2 (5 bases each). Trimming took 10 bases from V and 0 from J, leaving 25 bases between them. The CDR3 runs to 17 residues. The V gene's germline CDR1 is WSHSY and CDR2 SAAADI. The CDR3 loop reads CATNTRGDSESSYEQYF. CDR3 nucleotide sequence: TGCGCCACGAACACTAGAGGCGACAGCGAAAGCTCCTACGAGCAGTACTTC.

The CDR3 reads CASSLTSQYEQYF. DNA for the CDR3: TGTGCCAGCAGTTTAACTAGCCAGTACGAGCAGTACTTC. The chain combines TRBV27 with TRBJ2-7; TRBD2 is a possible D gene (6 bases). Germline CDR1 reads MNHEY; CDR2 reads SMNVEV (reference sequence). Trimming took off 2 bases at V and 4 bases at J, with 9 bases between the two ends. The CDR3 covers 13 residues.

V usage is TRBV19 and J usage is TRBJ2-1; D gene ambiguous. Germline V gene sequence: CDR1 LNHDA, CDR2 SQIVND (reference sequence). V lost 7 bases, J lost 5 bases, and 15 bases lay in between. The CDR3 contains 14 residues. This CDR3 is CASTKRSGDNEQFF. CDR3 DNA: TGTGCCAGTACGAAGCGTTCTGGCGACAATGAGCAGTTCTTC.

This chain uses TRBV7-6 with TRBJ2-3; 9 nucleotides agree with TRBD2. The CDR3 has 17 amino acids. The trim removed 1 base at V and 1 base at J, leaving 6 bases unmatched. CDR1 is SGHVS, CDR2 FNYEAQ, per germline. CDR3 in amino acids: CASSLGPSGDRTDTQYF. Here the CDR3 DNA reads TGTGCCAGCAGCTTAGGTCCTAGCGGGGACCGCACAGATACGCAGTATTTT.

This clone appeared a single time. The gene calls are TRBV27 and TRBJ2-7, with a tentative D call TRBD2 (5 bases). The CDR3 covers 14 residues. V gave up 2 bases and J gave up 6 bases, with 14 bases separating them. Germline lookup yields CDR1 MNHEY and CDR2 SMNVEV (reference sequence). The DNA of the CDR3 is TGTGCCAGCAGTTTAGGTTCCGACCGGGGCGAGCAGTACTTC. Translation: CASSLGSDRGEQYF.

The table lists this clone with a count of one. The chain has TRBV7-9 and TRBJ2-1; no clear D gene. The V gene lost 8 bases and the J gene lost 0 bases, with 17 bases spanning the gap. Germline assignment: CDR1 SEHNR and CDR2 FQNEAQ (reference sequence). The CDR3 is made up of 16 amino acids. CDR3 region: CASLNLNPLSYNEQFF. The CDR3 DNA reads as TGTGCCAGCCTTAATCTGAATCCTCTCTCCTACAATGAGCAGTTCTTC.

The chain is built from TRBV5-5 and TRBJ1-2; D is unclear. There are 12 residues in the CDR3. The germline gives CDR1 SGHKS, CDR2 YYEKEE (reference sequence). V gave up 1 base and J gave up 4 bases, with 5 bases separating them. CDR3 loop: CASSLSVYGYTF. The CDR3 DNA reads as TGTGCCAGCAGCTTGTCTGTCTATGGCTACACCTTC.

The V and J genes are TRBV7-9 and TRBJ1-3; D is uncertain. The CDR3 consists of 12 residues. Germline-derived CDR1 and CDR2 are SEHNR and FQNEAQ (reference sequence). The V and J ends lost 10 bases and 4 bases respectively, with 11 bases between them. The CDR3 DNA sequence: TGTGCCACCAGACCTGAGGGAAACACCATATATTTT. Amino acid sequence: CATRPEGNTIYF.

The J gene is TRBJ2-5, the V gene TRBV28; 14 nucleotides align to TRBD2. CDR1 is MDHEN, CDR2 SYDVKM, per germline. J was trimmed by 6 bases and V by 5 bases; bases with no gene match: 17. The CDR3 has 19 amino acids. The CDR3 reads CASSPSRTSGRLDAQTQYF. As DNA, the CDR3 is TGTGCCAGCAGTCCATCCCGGACTAGCGGGAGGCTGGATGCACAGACCCAGTACTTC.

The chain couples TRBV28 to TRBJ2-5; weak D call: TRBD1 (6 bases). CDR1 and CDR2 (germline): MDHEN, SYDVKM. The ends were cut back, 6 bases at V and 5 bases at J, with 13 bases in the middle. There are 13 residues in the CDR3. The CDR3: CASRGTPEETQYF. The DNA of the CDR3 is TGTGCCAGCAGGGGGACACCCGAGGAGACCCAGTACTTC.

The rearrangement joins TRBV11-2 to TRBJ1-1; 10 bases are shared with TRBD1. J lost 8 bases, V lost 1 base, and 1 base had no gene match. Per the germline V gene, CDR1 is SGHAT and CDR2 is FQNNGV. This CDR3 has 13 amino acids. Written as DNA, the CDR3 is TGTGCCAGCAGCTTAGGACAGGGGGCGGAAGCTTTCTTT. Its protein product is CASSLGQGAEAFF.

The V call is TRBV27, the J call TRBJ2-1, with D perhaps assigned TRBD1 or TRBD2 (5 bases each). The ends were cut back, 7 bases at V and 7 bases at J, with 17 bases in the middle. The CDR3 consists of 14 residues. Per the germline V gene, CDR1 is MNHEY and CDR2 is SMNVEV (reference sequence). CDR3 region: CASNSVGPWNEQFF. The CDR3 DNA is TGTGCCAGCAATTCGGTGGGACCTTGGAATGAGCAGTTCTTC.

This chain links TRBV15 with TRBJ1-1; no clear D gene. The V gene's germline CDR1 is LNHNV and CDR2 YYDKDF (reference sequence). This CDR3 region has 16 residues. Trimming removed 0 bases at V and 2 bases at J, with 13 bases between. The CDR3 region is CATSRDRRSPNTEAFF. The CDR3 coding sequence is TGTGCCACCAGCAGAGATCGTAGGTCCCCCAACACTGAAGCTTTCTTT.

The chain combines TRBV4-2 with TRBJ1-4; 7 nucleotides align to TRBD1. Per germline, CDR1 LGHNA and CDR2 YNFKEQ. V was pared by 3 bases and J by 7 bases, with 11 bases of the junction left unmatched. This CDR3 region has 16 residues. DNA of the CDR3: TGTGCCAGCAGCCAGAAACGACAGGGAGCTACTGAAAAACTGTTTTTT. Translated: CASSQKRQGATEKLFF.

The J gene is TRBJ2-1, the V gene TRBV10-1; 9 nucleotides agree with TRBD2. Germline V gene data show CDR1 as WNHNN and CDR2 as SYGVQD (reference sequence). J was trimmed by 9 bases and V by 4 bases; bases with no gene match: 7. This CDR3 contains 14 residues. For the CDR3, the DNA is TGCGCCAGCAGTGGGACCGCGGGAGGGAGTGAGCAGTTCTTC. Protein product: CASSGTAGGSEQFF.

In the case of this clone: At the DNA level, this CDR3 is encoded by other sequences in the same sample as well. The V call is TRBV5-4, the J call TRBJ2-7; no definite D call. This CDR3 comprises 12 residues. The V and J ends lost 0 bases and 4 bases respectively, with 5 bases between them. Looked up from germline, CDR1 is SGHNT and CDR2 is YYREEE (reference sequence). The CDR3 spells CASSLGQYEQYF. In nucleotides, the CDR3 is TGTGCCAGCAGCTTGGGCCAGTACGAGCAGTACTTC.

Only one count was recorded for this clone. V gene TRBV6-1 combines with J gene TRBJ2-5; no clear D gene. V gave up 2 bases and J gave up 4 bases, with 14 bases separating them. CDR1 and CDR2 from the germline V gene are MNHNS and SASEGT. This CDR3 region has 15 residues. In DNA, the CDR3 is TGTGCCAGCAGTGAAATTGTACAGTACACAGAGACCCAGTACTTC. Its translation is CASSEIVQYTETQYF.

CDR3 in amino acids: CSVGIGARSYEQYF. CDR3 bases: TGCAGCGTGGGTATAGGGGCCAGGTCCTACGAGCAGTACTTC. The V call is TRBV29-1, the J call TRBJ2-7, with a possible D match to TRBD1 (5 bases). This CDR3 has 14 residues. Per germline, CDR1 SQVTM and CDR2 ANQGSEA. With 6 bases removed from V and 1 base from J, the gap between germline ends came to 16 bases.

The chain carries TRBV15 and TRBJ1-2, with D possibly being TRBD1 (5 bases). Per germline, CDR1 LNHNV and CDR2 YYDKDF (reference sequence). Trimming removed 3 bases from V and 3 bases from J, with 23 bases in between. This CDR3 region has 18 residues. CDR3 sequence (DNA): TGTGCCACCAGCAGGGGGGTGGTATTGAGGGATAGAGACTATGGCTACACCTTC. Translated, it gives CATSRGVVLRDRDYGYTF.

The genes are TRBV28 and TRBJ2-2, with D possibly called TRBD1 or TRBD2 (5 bases each). V shed 6 bases and J shed 4 bases, with 18 bases lying between them. The CDR3 covers 16 residues. Germline V gives CDR1 MDHEN, CDR2 SYDVKM. The chain's CDR3 is CASSQRMGRPTGELFF. CDR3 sequence (DNA): TGTGCCAGCAGCCAAAGGATGGGACGGCCCACCGGGGAGCTGTTTTTT.

The V call is TRBV10-3, the J call TRBJ1-1, with D uncertain. Trimming cost V 8 bases and J 11 bases, with 15 bases left between them. CDR1 and CDR2 (germline): ENHRY, SYGVKD. The CDR3 length is 11 residues. DNA for the CDR3: TGTGCCATCCACACTAGTCTTGGGGCTTTCTTT. This translates into CAIHTSLGAFF.

V and J are TRBV27 and TRBJ1-5; 8 bases match TRBD1. This CDR3 region has 15 residues. Germline values: CDR1 MNHEY, CDR2 SMNVEV (reference sequence). J gave up 2 bases and V 6 bases, and 6 bases lay outside the gene matches. CDR3 in DNA: TGTGCCAGCAGCCTCAGGGGGCTGGGCAATCAGCCCCAGCATTTT. Translated: CASSLRGLGNQPQHF.

For this clone: An end of the junction differs from the germline gene, which may be a read error. The chain links TRBV2 to TRBJ1-2; D remains unclear. The CDR3 has 11 residues. Germline assignment: CDR1 SNHLY and CDR2 FYNNEI. CDR3 coding DNA: TGTGCCAGCAGTGAAGTCCCCAGGCACGGGTTC. Encoded protein: CASSEVPRHGF.